This T cell receptor beta chain was documented in a study of vaccination and CD4 T cells after COVID-19. Study details: Investigators stimulated cells with overlapping spike peptides drawn from SARS-CoV-2, HCoV-NL63, HCoV-OC43 and HCoV-229E.

Concerning this clonotype itself: What it binds is unknown.

Notes on the study in general: Early post-infection timepoints were missing, and relatively few convalescent patients were studied.

Noted treatment: roughly 11-day PBMC culture with coronavirus spike peptide pools or control peptides (ViraFEST assay). Peptide pool stimulation in ViraFEST expanded antigen-specific T cells, whose TCRs were then sequenced. Once cultured about 10 days, CD4+ T cells underwent isolation by negative selection. Sequencing of DNA taken from cultured CD4+ T cells relied on the Oncomine TCR Beta short-read assay. One entry per CDR3 protein results from TCRdb running MiXCR on the PCR reads. This table holds under 20,000 distinct CDR3 sequences, 45% to 65% found once. This CDR3 comprises 15 residues. Germline loops: CDR1 KGHDR, CDR2 SFDVKD. Trimming removed 2 bases from V and 1 base from J; junction bases left unmatched: 0.

Sequencing used CD4+ T cells from blood, cultured in vitro. The sequence came from a human donor who had recovered from COVID-19. The chain is built from TRBV24-1 and TRBJ2-3; 9 nucleotides match TRBD1. This CDR3 reads CATSDWDRGTDTQYF. The CDR3, as DNA: TGTGCCACCAGTGATTGGGACAGGGGCACAGATACGCAGTATTTT.